The clone carrying this TCR beta chain appeared once. Its antigen remains unidentified. The data were obtained in a study of glioma-infiltrating T cells. Overall study results and limits: Tissue-blood divergence was below expectation in non-neoplastic patients, above in gliomas.

TCR alpha and beta CDR3 regions were amplified from RNA using iRepertoire nested multiplex PCR. Input was roughly 85-400 ng of tissue mRNA or PBMC total RNA. TCRdb re-called the multiplex PCR reads through MiXCR, storing one row per CDR3 protein. The table has over 100,000 distinct CDR3 sequences, less than 30% seen once; the top ten hold 35%. The CDR3 runs 12 residues. From germline, CDR1 is MDHEN and CDR2 SYDVKM. This chain connects TRBV28 to TRBJ1-1; TRBD1 aligns across 7 bases. The sequenced sample was glioma tissue, nonneoplastic brain tissue, or PBMCs (not recorded which). The TCR was taken from a human donor with low-grade glioma or glioblastoma, undergoing nonglioma brain surgery, or in good health (not recorded which). CDR3 amino acids: CVSSLQGTEAFF. The CDR3 DNA sequence: TGTGTTAGCAGTCTACAGGGGACTGAAGCTTTCTTT.